The 4 T cell receptor beta chains below come from one sample, sequenced in a study of control samples from healthy donors and cancer patients. Clones were sequenced by immunoSEQ multiplex PCR, and TCRdb holds only the in-frame ones, with some missing. The sample holds about 50,000 clones; less than 95% are singletons and the top ten take around 4.2%. The sequencing input was blood. The receptors here all came from a man aged 30 to 39 in good health.

The J gene is TRBJ2-1, the V gene TRBV5-5; D remains unclear. V lost 6 bases to trimming and J lost 5 bases, with 18 bases between them. This CDR3 contains 15 residues. The germline CDR1 and CDR2 sequences are SGHKS and YYEKEE (reference sequence). Here the CDR3 reads CASTPGVGFDNEQFF. Written as DNA, the CDR3 is TGTGCCAGCACCCCAGGTGTTGGATTTGACAATGAGCAGTTCTTC.

The chain has TRBV11-1 and TRBJ2-7; D is unclear. Germline assignment: CDR1 SGHAT and CDR2 FQDESV (reference sequence). Trimming took off 0 bases at V and 4 bases at J, with 13 bases between the two ends. This CDR3 is built from 15 residues. Here the CDR3 DNA reads TGTGCCAGCAGCTTAGCGAGTGCTACCCGATACGAGCAGTACTTC. As protein: CASSLASATRYEQYF.

The V gene is TRBV5-1, the J gene TRBJ2-7; 9 nucleotides match TRBD1. From germline, CDR1 is SGHRS and CDR2 YFSETQ. Losses at the gene ends were 5 bases for V and 3 bases for J; bases not matched to a gene: 12. CDR3 length: 16 amino acids. The CDR3 here is CASRLLPGTGNYEQYF. The CDR3 bases are TGCGCCAGCAGGTTACTTCCCGGGACAGGGAACTACGAGCAGTACTTC.

The chain is built from TRBV7-9 and TRBJ2-2; D unresolved. Between the trimmed V and J ends, which lost 5 bases and 0 bases, there was a span of 7 bases. The CDR3 is made up of 14 amino acids. Germline CDR1 reads SEHNR; CDR2 reads FQNEAQ (reference sequence). The CDR3, as DNA: TGTGCCAGCAGCCTGATGCCGAACACCGGGGAGCTGTTTTTT. This codes for CASSLMPNTGELFF.